This T cell receptor (beta chain) was recorded in a study of cytomegalovirus exposure and HLA in healthy donors. Germline lookup yields CDR1 LGHNT and CDR2 FRNRAP. The CDR3 sequence is 16 residues long. The junction had 4 bases not matched to a gene; V was cut back by 2 bases and J by 1 base. Worth noting for this clone: Its matching antigen is unknown.

Study-wide points: The study put some 150 TCR beta chains on its list as cytomegalovirus-associated. The classifier was said to identify cytomegalovirus status with high specificity and sensitivity.

Libraries were prepared by immunoSEQ multiplex PCR; TCRdb keeps only in-frame clonotypes and omits some of them. The data show 70,000 or so clones, about 95% seen once. Sequencing input: PBMCs. The TCR was taken from a woman under 30 in good health and CMV-seronegative. The J gene is TRBJ2-5, the V gene TRBV12-5; TRBD2 matches at 10 bases. This chain's CDR3 is CASGLRTSGLQETQYF. Here the CDR3 DNA reads TGTGCTAGTGGTTTGAGGACTAGCGGTCTCCAAGAGACCCAGTACTTC. The variable domain in full, completed from reference TRBV12-5 and TRBJ2-5, reads DARVTQTPRHKVTEMGQEVTMRCQPILGHNTVFWYRQTMMQGLELLAYFRNRAPLDDSGMPKDRFSAEMPDATLATLKIQPSEPRDSAVYFCASGLRTSGLQETQYFGPGTRLLVL.